This record covers a single TCR beta chain. Its antigen is not known. This PCR relied on a set of 60 Vbeta primers and 13 Jbeta primers. Assay: immunoSEQ multiplex PCR; the TCRdb copy retains only in-frame clones and omits some. Here the sample spans over 90,000 clones, less than 85% being singletons. This specimen comes from a study of cytomegalovirus exposure and HLA in healthy donors. Germline loops: CDR1 SNHLY, CDR2 FYNNEI. The CDR3 runs to 18 residues. V was cut by 0 bases and J by 3 bases, with 20 bases left in between. Regarding the study as a whole: Later examination showed HLA-associated TCR beta chains had greater clonal expansion than equally common others.

Sequencing was done on a sample of PBMCs. The receptor was derived from a middle-aged man in good health and CMV-seronegative. J is TRBJ1-1 and V is TRBV2; TRBD1 might be the D (6 bases). The CDR3 sequence is CASSEAGGIKGRDTEAFF. The CDR3 DNA follows: TGTGCCAGCAGTGAAGCAGGGGGTATAAAGGGTCGAGACACTGAAGCTTTCTTT.